This T cell receptor (beta chain) was documented in a study of blood T cell repertoires in COVID-19. In the study overall: Spain, Italy and the United States supplied samples that represented acute and convalescent COVID-19. Nucleic acid was either cDNA or gDNA, and it came from T cells, B-cell-depleted T cells, or PBMCs.

This clone was counted only a few times. V lost 2 bases to trimming and J lost 3 bases; unmatched junction nucleotides: 4. This CDR3 has 14 residues. Germline-derived CDR1 and CDR2 are SGHRS and YFSETQ. Original processing methods: From reference gene primer amplification, estimates of nucleated cell counts were derived. Data came from immunoSEQ multiplex PCR; TCRdb stores just in-frame clones and leaves some out. V, J and clone size are taken as reported in that table, and D and trimming were inferred from the DNA itself. The repertoire holds about 240,000 clones, with just under 85% as singletons. The clonotype originates from an elderly woman with acute or convalescent COVID-19. The specimen was peripheral blood. The chain joins TRBV5-1 to TRBJ1-1; 7 bases fit TRBD1. CDR3 in amino acids: CASSFQGVYTEAFF. The CDR3 bases are TGCGCCAGCAGCTTTCAGGGGGTTTACACTGAAGCTTTCTTT.